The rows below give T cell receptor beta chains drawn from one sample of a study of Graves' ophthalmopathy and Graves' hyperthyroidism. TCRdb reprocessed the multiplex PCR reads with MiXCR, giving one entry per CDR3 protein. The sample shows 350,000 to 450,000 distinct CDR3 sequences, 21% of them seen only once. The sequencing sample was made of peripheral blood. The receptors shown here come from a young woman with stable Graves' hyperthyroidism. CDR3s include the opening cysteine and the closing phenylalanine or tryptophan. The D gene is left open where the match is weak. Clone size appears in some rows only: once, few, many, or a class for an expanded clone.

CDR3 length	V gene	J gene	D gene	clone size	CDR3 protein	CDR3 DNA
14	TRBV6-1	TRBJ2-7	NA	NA	CASSEYTGSYEQYF	TGTGCCAGCAGTGAGTATACGGGTTCCTACGAGCAGTACTTC
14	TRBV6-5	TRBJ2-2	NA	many	CASSYSGGTGELFF	TGTGCCAGCAGTTACTCCGGGGGTACCGGGGAGCTGTTTTTT
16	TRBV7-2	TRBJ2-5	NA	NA	CASSFGGTAGGETQYF	TGTGCCAGCAGCTTCGGCGGGACGGCAGGGGGAGAGACCCAGTACTTC
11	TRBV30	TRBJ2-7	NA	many	CAGRTSYEQYF	TGTGCCGGCCGCACTTCCTACGAGCAGTACTTC
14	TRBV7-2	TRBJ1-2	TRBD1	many	CASSLMGQGYGYTF	TGTGCCAGCAGCTTGATGGGACAGGGTTATGGCTACACCTTC
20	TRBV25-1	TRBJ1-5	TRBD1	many	CASSGGTGVGGPYSNQPQHF	TGTGCCAGCAGTGGCGGGACAGGGGTTGGCGGCCCTTATAGCAATCAGCCCCAGCATTTT
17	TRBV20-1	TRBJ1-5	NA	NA	CSARERNREEGNQPQHF	TGCAGTGCTAGAGAGAGAAACAGGGAAGAGGGCAATCAGCCCCAGCATTTT
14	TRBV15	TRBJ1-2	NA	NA	CATSTDRGNYGYTF	TGTGCCACCAGCACCGACCGGGGGAACTATGGCTACACCTTC
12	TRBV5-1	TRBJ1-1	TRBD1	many	CASREDRAEAFF	TGCGCCAGCAGGGAGGACAGGGCTGAAGCTTTCTTT
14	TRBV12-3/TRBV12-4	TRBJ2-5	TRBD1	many	CASNMGTAAETQYF	TGTGCCAGCAACATGGGGACAGCGGCAGAGACCCAGTACTTC
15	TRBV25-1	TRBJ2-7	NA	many	CASSESGGRHYEQYF	TGTGCCAGCAGTGAAAGTGGGGGCAGGCACTACGAGCAGTACTTC
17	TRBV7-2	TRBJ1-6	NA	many	CASSLSGPSSYNSPLHF	TGTGCCAGCAGCTTAAGCGGGCCTAGCTCCTATAATTCACCCCTCCACTTT
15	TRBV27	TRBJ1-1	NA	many	CASSLFPTAQGEAFF	TGTGCCAGCAGTTTATTTCCTACTGCACAGGGTGAAGCTTTCTTT